This entry lists 28 T cell receptor beta chains sequenced from one sample in a study of blood T cell repertoires in COVID-19 (dated by TCRdb to between 2020 and 2021). Libraries were built with the immunoSEQ multiplex PCR assay. The table comes from immuneACCESS by way of TCRdb, which keeps in-frame sequences with V and J called. Part of the clones is missing from these tables; in studies checked, under half for an unresolved V gene and the rest for unknown reasons. The sample contains about 230,000 clones, nearly 90% of them found a single time. Together, the top ten hold about 10% of the sample. Sequences were obtained from PBMCs or T cells enriched from blood (not recorded which). Receptors were obtained from a man younger than 45 who had recovered from COVID-19.

The J gene is TRBJ1-1, the V gene TRBV24-1, with TRBD1 matching 8 bases. The length of the CDR3 is 24 residues. V gave up 1 base and J gave up 3 bases; unmatched junction bases: 30. Germline V lookup: CDR1 KGHDR, CDR2 SFDVKD. The CDR3 DNA follows: TGTGCCACCAGTGATTTTCTATTACCGGGACAGGAGTCTTGGGGCGTTCGATCCGACACTGAAGCTTTCTTT. It encodes CATSDFLLPGQESWGVRSDTEAFF.

This chain links TRBV6-5 with TRBJ1-4; D not certain. There are 13 residues in the CDR3. Germline V CDR1 and CDR2: MNHEY, SVGAGI. Trimming removed 9 bases from V and 4 bases from J, with 12 bases in between. Here the CDR3 reads CASRETFNEKLFF. The CDR3 coding sequence is TGTGCCAGTCGGGAGACGTTTAATGAAAAACTGTTTTTT.

Only one count was recorded for this clone. This chain connects TRBV10-3 to TRBJ2-7; weak D call: TRBD1 (5 bases). The CDR3 is 15 residues long. The germline V gene has CDR1 ENHRY and CDR2 SYGVKD. Trimming removed 3 bases at V and 6 bases at J, with 18 bases between. CDR3 nucleotides: TGTGCCATCAGTGACCTAATGGCCCAGGGTACCGAGCAGTACTTC. Its translation is CAISDLMAQGTEQYF.

This rearrangement joins TRBV7-2 to TRBJ2-7; maybe TRBD1 (7 bases). There are 13 residues in the CDR3. V was cut by 5 bases and J by 4 bases, with 12 bases left in between. Germline V gives CDR1 SGHTA, CDR2 FQGNSA. CDR3 in DNA: TGTGCCAGCAGCCAATCAGGGGGGTACGAGCAGTACTTC. This sequence encodes CASSQSGGYEQYF.

This chain uses TRBV19 with TRBJ2-1; possibly TRBD1 for D (5 bases). Trimming left V 6 bases short and J 0 bases short, with 12 bases between. The CDR3 loop spans 15 amino acids. CDR1 LNHDA and CDR2 SQIVND come from the germline V gene (reference sequence). The CDR3 here is CASSERGVSYNEQFF. In nucleotides, the CDR3 is TGTGCCAGTAGCGAAAGGGGCGTCTCCTACAATGAGCAGTTCTTC.

The chain has TRBV27 and TRBJ1-6, with 7 bases lining up with TRBD1. This CDR3 contains 14 residues. Germline V CDR1 and CDR2: MNHEY, SMNVEV (reference sequence). Unmatched junction bases numbered 2, after V lost 2 bases and J lost 7 bases. The CDR3 nucleotides read TGTGCCAGCAGTTTAGAAGGGGGCAATTCACCCCTCCACTTT. The encoded protein is CASSLEGGNSPLHF.

The genes are TRBV12-3 or TRBV12-4 and TRBJ1-2, with TRBD1 matching 7 bases. With 7 bases clipped from V and 6 bases from J, the junction kept 8 bases outside the gene matches. The CDR3 has 13 residues. The CDR3 protein is CASIVGGQNGYTF. The CDR3 region has the DNA TGTGCCAGCATCGTTGGGGGACAGAATGGCTACACCTTC.

The chain links TRBV9 to TRBJ2-1; the D gene is possibly TRBD1 (5 bases). V lost 1 base to trimming and J lost 9 bases, with 17 bases between them. This CDR3 contains 15 residues. Germline V gene sequence: CDR1 SGDLS, CDR2 YYNGEE. This chain's CDR3 is CASSVFTAGSGEQFF. CDR3 nucleotide sequence: TGTGCCAGCAGCGTATTCACGGCAGGGTCCGGTGAGCAGTTCTTC.

This chain joins TRBV4-2 and TRBJ1-2, with D possibly matching TRBD1 (6 bases). V lost 4 bases, J lost 6 bases, and 18 bases lay in between. The CDR3 spans 15 residues. CDR1 and CDR2 from the germline V gene are LGHNA and YNFKEQ. CDR3 nucleotides: TGTGCCAGCAGCCCAGGGGTTAATAATGAGCATGGCTACACCTTC. It is translated as CASSPGVNNEHGYTF.

In this sample, this clone turned up once. This rearrangement joins TRBV18 to TRBJ1-3; tentatively, D is TRBD1 (6 bases). CDR1 and CDR2 (germline): KGHSH, LQKENI. The CDR3 contains 15 residues. V was clipped by 6 bases and J by 4 bases, with 16 bases between them. CDR3 bases: TGTGCCAGCTCGAGCAAACAGGGTTCCGGAAACACCATATATTTT. Translated, it gives CASSSKQGSGNTIYF.

The CDR3 region is CASVLEGGAGNTIYF. Written as DNA, the CDR3 is TGTGCCAGCGTTCTCGAGGGAGGAGCTGGAAACACCATATATTTT. V and J are TRBV7-9 and TRBJ1-3; no definite D call. Germline CDR1 is SEHNR and CDR2 is FQNEAQ (reference sequence). V lost 8 bases, J lost 2 bases, and 16 bases lay in between. There are 15 residues in the CDR3.

CDR3 in amino acids: CASSLQGPLYEQYF. The CDR3 DNA sequence: TGTGCCAGCAGTCTACAGGGGCCACTTTACGAGCAGTACTTC. This sequence joins TRBV28 and TRBJ2-7; 7 bases fit TRBD1. The CDR3 has 14 amino acids. V was pared by 5 bases and J by 4 bases, with 8 bases of the junction left unmatched. Germline V gives CDR1 MDHEN, CDR2 SYDVKM.

This clone was recorded a few times. The chain is built from TRBV5-4 and TRBJ2-7, with D perhaps TRBD1 (6 bases). Germline V gene data show CDR1 as SGHNT and CDR2 as YYREEE (reference sequence). V was shortened by 0 bases and J by 12 bases, with 16 bases between the two germline ends. The CDR3 is 13 residues long. The CDR3 spells CASSLGVGGAGYF. As DNA, the CDR3 is TGTGCCAGCAGCTTGGGAGTTGGGGGCGCAGGGTACTTC. The whole variable domain, remainder taken from reference TRBV5-4 and TRBJ2-7, is ETGVTQSPTHLIKTRGQQVTLRCSSQSGHNTVSWYQQALGQGPQFIFQYYREEENGRGNFPPRFSGLQFPNYSSELNVNALELDDSALYLCASSLGVGGAGYFGPGTRLTVT.

V gene TRBV7-9 combines with J gene TRBJ1-5, with TRBD1 matching 8 bases. The CDR3 runs to 16 residues. The junction had 7 bases not matched to a gene; V was cut back by 4 bases and J by 2 bases. The germline V gene has CDR1 SEHNR and CDR2 FQNEAQ (reference sequence). CDR3 in amino acids: CASSYGSGQGNQPQHF. CDR3 nucleotides: TGTGCCAGCAGCTACGGTTCGGGACAGGGCAATCAGCCCCAGCATTTT.

This clone was picked up one time. The chain carries TRBV12-3 or TRBV12-4 and TRBJ1-1; 7 bases agree with TRBD1. The CDR3 is 13 amino acids. The junction had 5 bases not matched to a gene; V was cut back by 7 bases and J by 3 bases. Written as DNA, the CDR3 is TGTGCCAGCAATCTAGGGGGCCACACTGAAGCTTTCTTT. The encoded protein is CASNLGGHTEAFF.

This chain connects TRBV6-5 to TRBJ1-4; 7 nucleotides line up with TRBD1. J was trimmed by 7 bases and V by 8 bases; bases with no gene match: 4. There are 12 residues in the CDR3. The V gene's germline CDR1 is MNHEY and CDR2 SVGAGI. In nucleotides, the CDR3 is TGTGCCAGCGGGGGACAGAGTGAAAAACTGTTTTTT. Translated, it gives CASGGQSEKLFF.

V usage is TRBV4-2 and J usage is TRBJ2-1; no definite D call. Trimming stripped 1 base from V and 5 bases from J, with 6 bases between. The germline CDR1 and CDR2 sequences are LGHNA and YNFKEQ. This CDR3 comprises 13 residues. The CDR3: CASSQATHNEQFF. CDR3 in DNA: TGTGCCAGCAGCCAAGCGACACACAATGAGCAGTTCTTC.

The J gene is TRBJ2-2, the V gene TRBV3-1 (or the pseudogene TRBV3-2), with 9 bases aligning to TRBD2. J gave up 5 bases and V 4 bases, and 11 bases lay outside the gene matches. The CDR3 is made up of 17 amino acids. Germline CDR1 LGHDT, CDR2 YNNKEL (reference sequence). The CDR3 DNA is TGTGCCAGCAGCCCCTTTTGGCCTAGCGGGATTACCGGGGAGCTGTTTTTT. As protein: CASSPFWPSGITGELFF.

This clone was seen just once. The chain couples TRBV4-1 to TRBJ1-1; no reliable D call. CDR3 length: 16 amino acids. CDR1 is MGHRA, CDR2 YSYEKL, per germline. Trimming removed 4 bases at V and 0 bases at J, with 15 bases between. CDR3 amino acids: CASSLEGVVMNTEAFF. CDR3 sequence (DNA): TGCGCCAGCAGCCTGGAGGGAGTAGTCATGAACACTGAAGCTTTCTTT.

V usage is TRBV4-2 and J usage is TRBJ2-1, with 10 bases matching TRBD2. This CDR3 has 15 residues. V was clipped by 0 bases and J by 5 bases; unmatched bases: 1. In germline, CDR1 is LGHNA, CDR2 YNFKEQ. CDR3 region: CASSQDLAGDNEQFF. The DNA of the CDR3 is TGTGCCAGCAGCCAAGACCTAGCGGGGGACAATGAGCAGTTCTTC.

The chain employs TRBV29-1 and TRBJ2-3; TRBD2 is a possible D gene (6 bases). Germline V gene sequence: CDR1 SQVTM, CDR2 ANQGSEA. CDR3 size: 13 residues. CDR3 sequence (DNA): TGCAGTGTTCCGGGACTGCCCACAGATACGCAGTATTTT. Translated: CSVPGLPTDTQYF.

V usage is TRBV19 and J usage is TRBJ1-6; D is uncertain. CDR1 is LNHDA and CDR2 is SQIVND in the germline V gene (reference sequence). With 7 bases removed from V and 0 bases from J, the gap between germline ends came to 13 bases. The CDR3 is 16 residues long. DNA of the CDR3: TGTGCCAGTAAGGAGAATGCGGGCTCCTATAATTCACCCCTCCACTTT. Translated: CASKENAGSYNSPLHF.

V and J are TRBV28 and TRBJ2-7, with 7 bases that match TRBD2. The germline V gene has CDR1 MDHEN and CDR2 SYDVKM. After removal of 5 bases from V and 7 bases from J, the junction contained 11 bases not matched to a gene. This CDR3 spans 14 amino acids. CDR3 protein: CASSSPSGIGEQYF. The CDR3 DNA reads as TGTGCCAGCAGTAGCCCAAGCGGGATAGGGGAGCAGTACTTC.

The chain uses TRBV6-1 and TRBJ2-7; 8 bases agree with TRBD2. This CDR3 spans 17 amino acids. V was clipped by 1 base and J by 4 bases; unmatched bases: 12. Per germline, CDR1 MNHNS and CDR2 SASEGT. The CDR3 bases are TGTGCCAGCAGTGAAGAATTATTAGCGGGAAAGAGGTACGAGCAGTACTTC. Encoded protein: CASSEELLAGKRYEQYF.

The CDR3: CASSQGTSVYNEQFF. DNA for the CDR3: TGTGCCAGCAGCCAAGGAACGTCGGTTTACAATGAGCAGTTCTTC. The chain couples TRBV14 to TRBJ2-1; no clear D gene. The germline CDR1 and CDR2 sequences are SGHDN and FVKESK. V shed 1 base and J shed 4 bases, with 11 bases lying between them. The CDR3 contains 15 residues.

CDR3 sequence (DNA): TGTGCCAGCAGTTTCAGGGACAGCCGGCGAGTCCTCCACTTT. This encodes CASSFRDSRRVLHF. The chain uses TRBV28 and TRBJ1-6; 7 bases agree with TRBD1. Trimming removed 3 bases from V and 15 bases from J; junction bases left unmatched: 11. This CDR3 region has 14 residues. Looked up from germline, CDR1 is MDHEN and CDR2 is SYDVKM.

Turning to this clone: Other DNA sequences in this sample translate to the same CDR3. This chain uses TRBV9 with TRBJ2-7; 9 bases match TRBD1. V dropped 0 bases and J dropped 3; count of bases not matched to a gene: 1. The CDR3 has 14 residues. In germline, CDR1 is SGDLS, CDR2 YYNGEE. CDR3 in amino acids: CASSVAGQGYEQYF. In nucleotides, the CDR3 is TGTGCCAGCAGCGTAGCGGGACAGGGCTACGAGCAGTACTTC.

The chain carries TRBV6-5 and TRBJ1-6; 8 nucleotides line up with TRBD1. The CDR3 contains 15 residues. From germline, CDR1 is MNHEY and CDR2 SVGAGI. V shed 8 bases, J shed 8 bases, and the junction held 11 bases outside the gene matches. DNA of the CDR3: TGTGCCAGCCGACCAGGGGGCGTTCGGGATTCACCCCTCCACTTT. This translates into CASRPGGVRDSPLHF.